These 14 T cell receptor beta chains were all obtained from the same sample, sequenced in a study of T cell responses to AZD1222 COVID-19 vaccine. Sequencing was performed with immunoSEQ multiplex PCR; in TCRdb, only in-frame clones are kept and a portion is missing. The data contain 150,000 or so clones, 75% to 90% of them singletons. The sequencing here drew on peripheral blood, taken on day 0 of AZD1222 vaccination. All receptors derive from an adult in good health.

V is TRBV2 and J is TRBJ1-2; 10 bases fit TRBD1. The J segment lost 7 bases and the V segment lost 6 bases, leaving 2 bases of the junction unmatched. This CDR3 is 12 amino acids long. Germline V gene sequence: CDR1 SNHLY, CDR2 FYNNEI. This CDR3 reads CASRDRGPGYTF. CDR3 sequence (DNA): TGTGCCAGCAGAGACAGGGGGCCTGGCTACACCTTC. The whole variable domain, filled in from reference TRBV2 and TRBJ1-2, reads EPEVTQTPSHQVTQMGQEVILRCVPISNHLYFYWYRQILGQKVEFLVSFYNNEISEKSEIFDDQFSVERPDGSNFTLKIRSTKLEDSAMYFCASRDRGPGYTFGSGTRLTVV.

Notes on this clone: The sample carries other DNA sequences with the same CDR3. In DNA form, the CDR3 reads TGTGCCAGCAGTGGGACGAACACCGGGGAGCTGTTTTTT. Protein product: CASSGTNTGELFF. This rearrangement joins TRBV27 to TRBJ2-2; no definite D call. V lost 5 bases and J 0 bases, leaving 4 bases between the germline ends. Germline-derived CDR1 and CDR2 are MNHEY and SMNVEV (reference sequence). The CDR3 sequence is 13 residues long.

This chain uses TRBV29-1 with TRBJ2-4, with D possibly matching TRBD1 (5 bases). The V end lost 2 bases, the J end lost 7 bases, and 6 bases lay between the germline ends. The CDR3 spans 11 residues. Per the germline V gene, CDR1 is SQVTM and CDR2 is ANQGSEA. The CDR3 spells CSVERQNIQYF. Written as DNA, the CDR3 is TGCAGCGTTGAAAGACAGAACATTCAGTACTTC. Variable domain in full (rest from reference TRBV29-1 and TRBJ2-4): SAVISQKPSRDICQRGTSLTIQCQVDSQVTMMFWYRQQPGQSLTLIATANQGSEATYESGFVIDKFPISRPNLTFSTLTVSNMSPEDSSIYLCSVERQNIQYFGAGTRLSVL.

The chain combines TRBV11-2 with TRBJ1-1; no definite D call. There are 10 residues in the CDR3. The germline gives CDR1 SGHAT, CDR2 FQNNGV. Trimming removed 6 bases at V and 6 bases at J, with 5 bases between. CDR3 DNA: TGTGCCAGCAGGGGATCTGAAGCTTTCTTT. This encodes CASRGSEAFF. Full variable domain (remainder filled in from reference TRBV11-2 and TRBJ1-1): EAGVAQSPRYKIIEKRQSVAFWCNPISGHATLYWYQQILGQGPKLLIQFQNNGVVDDSQLPKDRFSAERLKGVDSTLKIQPAKLEDSAVYLCASRGSEAFFGQGTRLTVV.

The rearrangement uses TRBV28 and TRBJ2-7, with 7 bases aligning to TRBD1. V shed 6 bases, J shed 3 bases, and the junction held 11 bases outside the gene matches. This CDR3 is built from 15 residues. CDR1 MDHEN and CDR2 SYDVKM come from the germline V gene. The CDR3: CASRPLGQINYEQYF. DNA of the CDR3: TGTGCCAGCAGACCCTTGGGACAGATAAACTACGAGCAGTACTTC.

This clone occurred once. The V and J genes are TRBV19 and TRBJ1-5; TRBD1 matches 7 bases. Germline CDR1 reads LNHDA; CDR2 reads SQIVND (reference sequence). J gave up 0 bases and V 7 bases, and 12 bases lay outside the gene matches. The CDR3 contains 17 residues. The CDR3 sequence is CASNGLRGPYSNQPQHF. CDR3 coding DNA: TGTGCCAGTAACGGTTTAAGGGGGCCTTATAGCAATCAGCCCCAGCATTTT.

The chain employs TRBV2 and TRBJ1-2; no clear D gene. The CDR3 covers 16 residues. The V end lost 6 bases, the J end lost 4 bases, and 21 bases lay between the germline ends. Germline loops: CDR1 SNHLY, CDR2 FYNNEI. CDR3 coding DNA: TGTGCCAGCAGCCCACCCGGAGAGGGAAGGAGCTATGGCTACACCTTC. This translates into CASSPPGEGRSYGYTF.

This clone was recorded only once. The chain couples TRBV7-9 to TRBJ2-7, with D maybe TRBD2 (5 bases). Germline lookup yields CDR1 SEHNR and CDR2 FQNEAQ (reference sequence). CDR3 length equals 17 residues. V was trimmed by 2 bases and J by 0 bases, leaving 17 bases between them. In DNA, the CDR3 is TGTGCCAGCAGCTTACAGGTCTGGGAGCCCAACTCCTACGAGCAGTACTTC. Translated: CASSLQVWEPNSYEQYF. Variable domain in full (rest from reference TRBV7-9 and TRBJ2-7): DTGVSQNPRHKITKRGQNVTFRCDPISEHNRLYWYRQTLGQGPEFLTYFQNEAQLEKSRLLSDRFSAERPKGSFSTLEIQRTEQGDSAMYLCASSLQVWEPNSYEQYFGPGTRLTVT.

This clone was picked up a small number of times. This chain uses TRBV19 with TRBJ1-2; D is unclear. Trimming pared 0 bases from V and 1 base from J, leaving 3 bases between. The CDR3 is made up of 13 amino acids. Germline lookup yields CDR1 LNHDA and CDR2 SQIVND (reference sequence). The CDR3: CASSIEINYGYTF. The CDR3 nucleotides read TGTGCCAGTAGTATAGAGATTAACTATGGCTACACCTTC.

The rearrangement uses TRBV10-1 and TRBJ2-5; 7 bases match TRBD1. The CDR3 runs 14 residues. Trimming cost V 3 bases and J 2 bases; bases outside gene matches: 3. Germline CDR1 WNHNN, CDR2 SYGVQD (reference sequence). The CDR3 DNA is TGCGCCAGCAGTGATGGGACAGCTCAAGAGACCCAGTACTTC. This translates into CASSDGTAQETQYF.

The chain couples TRBV12-5 to TRBJ1-4; tentative D call: TRBD1 (5 bases). This CDR3 is 19 amino acids long. Trimming cost V 2 bases and J 0 bases, with 19 bases left between them. The germline V gene encodes CDR1 LGHNT and CDR2 FRNRAP. Here the CDR3 DNA reads TGTGCTAGTGGTTTGATTCCGGGACTGAAAGACGCAACTAATGAAAAACTGTTTTTT. Translated: CASGLIPGLKDATNEKLFF.

This chain uses TRBV7-9 with TRBJ1-5; 10 nucleotides align to TRBD1. Germline V gene lookup returns CDR1 SEHNR and CDR2 FQNEAQ (reference sequence). The V gene end was trimmed by 4 bases and the J gene end by 7 bases; junction bases not matched to a gene: 7. The length of the CDR3 is 15 residues. The DNA of the CDR3 is TGTGCCAGCAGCTCAGCGGGACAGGGGAACCAGCCCCAGCATTTT. Translation gives CASSSAGQGNQPQHF.

The chain employs TRBV10-3 and TRBJ2-5, with D possibly being TRBD1 (5 bases). Germline V gene data show CDR1 as ENHRY and CDR2 as SYGVKD. There are 13 residues in the CDR3. Trimming stripped 7 bases from V and 2 bases from J, with 11 bases between. The CDR3 nucleotides are TGTGCCATCAATTCAGGGATTCAAGAGACCCAGTACTTC. It yields the protein CAINSGIQETQYF.

The rearrangement uses TRBV3-1 (or the pseudogene TRBV3-2) and TRBJ2-2; 8 bases are shared with TRBD2. The CDR3 loop spans 15 amino acids. V lost 0 bases, J lost 8 bases, and 5 bases stayed unmatched. Germline V lookup: CDR1 LGHDT, CDR2 YNNKEL (reference sequence). Written as DNA, the CDR3 is TGTGCCAGCAGCCAAGACGGACTAGCCCCAGGGGAGCTGTTTTTT. It specifies CASSQDGLAPGELFF.